The clone carrying this T cell receptor (beta chain) was recorded a few times. The target antigen is unknown. This sample stems from a study of metastatic and nonmetastatic thyroid tumors. Findings of the study overall: Reported TCR beta diversity, measured in blood and tumor, was significantly higher for malignant thyroid tumors than for benign nodules.

Germline V gene lookup returns CDR1 MDHEN and CDR2 SYDVKM. The CDR3 is made up of 14 amino acids. V lost 1 base to trimming and J lost 8 bases, with 14 bases between them. Not a single patient had been given any form of treatment at any point before undergoing thyroid surgery. TCRdb re-called clones via MiXCR from the PCR reads. The profile shows about 17,000 clones, roughly 26% of them singletons. The sequence came from a female donor with papillary thyroid cancer or a benign thyroid nodule (not recorded which). Some clones in this sample may be carry-over from other donors' samples. Specimen: tumor tissue. The chain joins TRBV28 to TRBJ1-2; tentatively, D is TRBD1 (5 bases). CDR3 amino acids: CASSLSQEPGGYTF. The DNA of the CDR3 is TGTGCCAGCAGTTTATCACAGGAACCGGGCGGCTACACCTTC.